Following are 7 T cell receptor beta chains from one sample sequenced in a study of blood T cell repertoires in COVID-19. Sequencing was performed with immunoSEQ multiplex PCR; in TCRdb, only in-frame clones are kept and a portion is missing. The sample contains around 400,000 clones, over 85% of which appear only once. The sample was PBMCs or T cells enriched from blood (not recorded which). These receptors were taken from a woman between 25 and 40 years old who had recovered from COVID-19.

The V and J genes are TRBV5-4 and TRBJ1-4; tentative D call: TRBD1 (6 bases). V lost 4 bases to trimming and J lost 7 bases, with 17 bases between them. Germline V gene lookup returns CDR1 SGHNT and CDR2 YYREEE (reference sequence). This CDR3 comprises 15 residues. The CDR3 DNA is TGTGCCAGCAGCGAACAAGGACAGTTCGCTGAAAAACTGTTTTTT. Residues: CASSEQGQFAEKLFF. Filled out from reference TRBV5-4 and TRBJ1-4, the complete variable domain reads ETGVTQSPTHLIKTRGQQVTLRCSSQSGHNTVSWYQQALGQGPQFIFQYYREEENGRGNFPPRFSGLQFPNYSSELNVNALELDDSALYLCASSEQGQFAEKLFFGSGTQLSVL.

CDR3 sequence: CATRTGVNEKLFF. The CDR3 region has the DNA TGTGCCACTAGGACAGGGGTTAATGAAAAACTGTTTTTT. V is TRBV28 and J is TRBJ1-4; 9 bases agree with TRBD1. The CDR3 extends over 13 amino acids. Germline V gene data show CDR1 as MDHEN and CDR2 as SYDVKM. J lost 4 bases, V lost 10 bases, and 4 bases had no gene match.

CDR3 sequence reads: CASSLGREGAFF. DNA of the CDR3: TGCGCCAGCAGCTTGGGGAGGGAAGGAGCTTTCTTT. The V gene is TRBV5-1, the J gene TRBJ1-1; D uncertain. The CDR3 loop spans 12 amino acids. Germline assignment: CDR1 SGHRS and CDR2 YFSETQ. Trimming pared 0 bases from V and 10 bases from J, leaving 10 bases between.

The V gene is TRBV4-1, the J gene TRBJ1-6, with 7 bases matching TRBD1. CDR1 is MGHRA, CDR2 YSYEKL, per germline. Trimming cost V 3 bases and J 5 bases; bases outside gene matches: 10. CDR3 size: 17 residues. CDR3 in amino acids: CASSHLFRDSHNSPLHF. The CDR3 coding sequence is TGCGCCAGCAGCCACCTTTTCCGGGACAGCCATAATTCACCCCTCCACTTT.

The genes are TRBV19 and TRBJ1-1; the D gene is possibly TRBD1 (5 bases). The CDR3 has 15 residues. V lost 3 bases, J lost 3 bases, and 14 bases lay in between. Looked up from germline, CDR1 is LNHDA and CDR2 is SQIVND (reference sequence). DNA of the CDR3: TGTGCCAGTAGTATCGCGGACAACCTGCACACTGAAGCTTTCTTT. It translates to CASSIADNLHTEAFF.

This chain joins TRBV12-3 or TRBV12-4 and TRBJ1-2; D not certain. This CDR3 contains 13 residues. Trimming took 6 bases from V and 0 from J, leaving 8 bases between them. This chain's CDR3 is CASSNQANYGYTF. CDR3 bases: TGTGCCAGCAGCAACCAGGCTAACTATGGCTACACCTTC.

J is TRBJ2-3 and V is TRBV6-6, with 10 bases matching TRBD2. After removal of 6 bases from V and 6 bases from J, the junction contained 12 bases not matched to a gene. Germline CDR1 and CDR2: MNHNY and SVGAGI (reference sequence). The CDR3 loop spans 16 amino acids. The CDR3, as DNA: TGTGCCAGCAGGTCCGGACTAGCGGCGTACATGGATACGCAGTATTTT. This gives the protein CASRSGLAAYMDTQYF.